The 5 T cell receptor beta chains below all came from one sample that was sequenced in a study of T cell repertoires in cytomegalovirus infection. Their recognized antigens are unknown. TCRdb redid the calling of the reads with MiXCR, one entry per CDR3 protein. Counted here are hundreds of thousands of distinct CDR3 sequences, roughly 33% occurring once; the ten biggest clones make up roughly 18%. Here the sequenced sample was cultured PBMCs, taken from culture after CMV antigen stimulation. The receptors here all came from a human donor in good health (CMV status not recorded). Some clones in this sample may be carry-over from other donors' samples.

The rearrangement joins TRBV28 to TRBJ1-5; D ambiguous. CDR3 size: 14 residues. The V and J ends lost 3 bases and 7 bases respectively, with 13 bases between them. The germline V gene encodes CDR1 MDHEN and CDR2 SYDVKM. The CDR3 is CASSFPPRGQPQHF. CDR3 DNA sequence: TGTGCCAGCAGTTTCCCCCCCCGGGGACAGCCCCAGCATTTT.

The gene calls are TRBV20-1 and TRBJ1-2; TRBD1 matches at 10 bases. Germline V gene data show CDR1 as DFQATT and CDR2 as SNEGSKA (reference sequence). The CDR3 contains 15 residues. V gave up 6 bases and J gave up 9 bases; unmatched junction bases: 16. This chain's CDR3 is CSAPAPGQGFESYTF. CDR3 bases: TGCAGTGCGCCCGCTCCGGGACAGGGGTTTGAGAGCTACACCTTC.

This clonotype appeared a few times. The J gene is TRBJ2-7, the V gene TRBV7-2, with D unresolved. CDR1 is SGHTA and CDR2 is FQGNSA in the germline V gene. Trimming cost V 0 bases and J 12 bases, with 15 bases left between them. The CDR3 has 13 amino acids. The CDR3 DNA follows: TGTGCCAGCAGCTTAGCGCTTTCGGAGCGCCTGTACTTC. Its protein is CASSLALSERLYF. The full variable domain, in which reference TRBV7-2 and TRBJ2-7 provide the parts outside the CDR3, is GAGVSQSPSNKVTEKGKDVELRCDPISGHTALYWYRQSLGQGLEFLIYFQGNSAPDKSGLPSDRFSAERTGGSVSTLTIQRTQQEDSAVYLCASSLALSERLYFGPGTRLTVT.

This chain links TRBV6-2 or TRBV6-3 with TRBJ2-7, with D possibly being TRBD1 (5 bases). Germline V CDR1 and CDR2: MNHEY, SVGEGT. The V and J ends lost 6 bases and 3 bases respectively, with 9 bases between them. The length of the CDR3 is 12 residues. CDR3 protein: CASSPGYYEQYF. The CDR3 DNA reads as TGTGCCAGCAGCCCAGGGTACTACGAGCAGTACTTC.

The V call is TRBV6-2 or TRBV6-3, the J call TRBJ2-5; D uncertain. This CDR3 has 12 amino acids. Germline CDR1 reads MNHEY; CDR2 reads SVGEGT. Deletions cut 5 bases from V and 3 bases from J, with 7 bases between. CDR3 bases: TGTGCCAGCAGTGTCCTTGAAGAGACCCAGTACTTC. As protein: CASSVLEETQYF.